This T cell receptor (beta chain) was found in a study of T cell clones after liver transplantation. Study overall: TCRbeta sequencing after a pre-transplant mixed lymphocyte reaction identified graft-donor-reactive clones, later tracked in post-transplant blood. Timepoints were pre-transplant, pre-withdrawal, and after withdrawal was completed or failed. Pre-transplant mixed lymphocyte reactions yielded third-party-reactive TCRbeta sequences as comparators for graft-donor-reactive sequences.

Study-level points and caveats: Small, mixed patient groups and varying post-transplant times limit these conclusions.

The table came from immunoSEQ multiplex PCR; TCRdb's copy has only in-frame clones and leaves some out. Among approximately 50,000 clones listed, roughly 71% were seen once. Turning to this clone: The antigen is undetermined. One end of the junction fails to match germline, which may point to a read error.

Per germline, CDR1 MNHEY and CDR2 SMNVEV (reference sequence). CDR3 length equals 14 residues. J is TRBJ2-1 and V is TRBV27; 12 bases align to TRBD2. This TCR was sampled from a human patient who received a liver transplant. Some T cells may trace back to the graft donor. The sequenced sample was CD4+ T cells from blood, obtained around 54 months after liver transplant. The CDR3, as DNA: TGTGCCAGCAGTTCACGGGCTAGCGGGGGGGTTAGGATCTTC. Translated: CASSSRASGGVRIF.